The sequence of this T cell receptor beta chain was determined in a study of long-term antiretroviral therapy in people with HIV. Whole-study results and caveats: Pre-ART clonal expansions dominated every time point's repertoire.

On this clone: Its antigen is currently unknown.

The study drew at least one pre-ART and at least two post-ART PBMC samples from every donor. Participants who had HIV were, without exception, treated in the United States. Run at survey level, the immunoSEQ assay was version v3.0. TCRdb keeps only in-frame clones here, not all; method: immunoSEQ multiplex PCR. The table lists around 20,000 clones, 84% of them singletons. The CDR3 covers 14 residues. The J segment lost 3 bases and the V segment lost 2 bases, leaving 3 bases of the junction unmatched. CDR1 SGHTS and CDR2 YDEGEE come from the germline V gene. This sequence joins TRBV5-8 and TRBJ2-3; 7 bases agree with TRBD2. This specimen consisted of unsorted PBMCs, obtained about 6.1 years after starting antiretroviral therapy. This receptor was identified in a man aged 25 to 40 with HIV. Here the CDR3 reads CASSLGGGTDTQYF. CDR3 DNA: TGTGCCAGCAGCTTAGGCGGGGGAACAGATACGCAGTATTTT.